This TCR beta chain is drawn from a study of spatial heterogeneity in lung cancer. The wider study: The donor population consisted of over 55 patients with untreated, early-stage non-small cell lung cancer. A unique TCR and UMI combination showed up more than ten times in raw reads, on average.

The V end lost 9 bases, the J end lost 6 bases, and 15 bases lay between the germline ends. The V gene's germline CDR1 is SGHAT and CDR2 FQNNGV. The CDR3 totals 13 residues. From the 5' RACE reads, TCRdb called clonotypes with MiXCR, one entry per CDR3 protein. The sample has about 87,000 distinct CDR3 sequences; 15% to 20% are singletons. Time point described: blood at routine non-recurrence follow-up after resection. No cells were sorted before sequencing. The whole RNA sequenced was extracted from tumor, nontumor lung or frozen PBMC. The V call is TRBV11-2, the J call TRBJ2-1; D unclear. This clonotype originated in a male donor with early-stage non-small cell lung cancer. This material consisted of PBMCs, taken at follow-up. The CDR3 sequence is CASAQPHVNEQFF. In DNA, the CDR3 is TGTGCCAGTGCTCAGCCCCATGTCAATGAGCAGTTCTTC.